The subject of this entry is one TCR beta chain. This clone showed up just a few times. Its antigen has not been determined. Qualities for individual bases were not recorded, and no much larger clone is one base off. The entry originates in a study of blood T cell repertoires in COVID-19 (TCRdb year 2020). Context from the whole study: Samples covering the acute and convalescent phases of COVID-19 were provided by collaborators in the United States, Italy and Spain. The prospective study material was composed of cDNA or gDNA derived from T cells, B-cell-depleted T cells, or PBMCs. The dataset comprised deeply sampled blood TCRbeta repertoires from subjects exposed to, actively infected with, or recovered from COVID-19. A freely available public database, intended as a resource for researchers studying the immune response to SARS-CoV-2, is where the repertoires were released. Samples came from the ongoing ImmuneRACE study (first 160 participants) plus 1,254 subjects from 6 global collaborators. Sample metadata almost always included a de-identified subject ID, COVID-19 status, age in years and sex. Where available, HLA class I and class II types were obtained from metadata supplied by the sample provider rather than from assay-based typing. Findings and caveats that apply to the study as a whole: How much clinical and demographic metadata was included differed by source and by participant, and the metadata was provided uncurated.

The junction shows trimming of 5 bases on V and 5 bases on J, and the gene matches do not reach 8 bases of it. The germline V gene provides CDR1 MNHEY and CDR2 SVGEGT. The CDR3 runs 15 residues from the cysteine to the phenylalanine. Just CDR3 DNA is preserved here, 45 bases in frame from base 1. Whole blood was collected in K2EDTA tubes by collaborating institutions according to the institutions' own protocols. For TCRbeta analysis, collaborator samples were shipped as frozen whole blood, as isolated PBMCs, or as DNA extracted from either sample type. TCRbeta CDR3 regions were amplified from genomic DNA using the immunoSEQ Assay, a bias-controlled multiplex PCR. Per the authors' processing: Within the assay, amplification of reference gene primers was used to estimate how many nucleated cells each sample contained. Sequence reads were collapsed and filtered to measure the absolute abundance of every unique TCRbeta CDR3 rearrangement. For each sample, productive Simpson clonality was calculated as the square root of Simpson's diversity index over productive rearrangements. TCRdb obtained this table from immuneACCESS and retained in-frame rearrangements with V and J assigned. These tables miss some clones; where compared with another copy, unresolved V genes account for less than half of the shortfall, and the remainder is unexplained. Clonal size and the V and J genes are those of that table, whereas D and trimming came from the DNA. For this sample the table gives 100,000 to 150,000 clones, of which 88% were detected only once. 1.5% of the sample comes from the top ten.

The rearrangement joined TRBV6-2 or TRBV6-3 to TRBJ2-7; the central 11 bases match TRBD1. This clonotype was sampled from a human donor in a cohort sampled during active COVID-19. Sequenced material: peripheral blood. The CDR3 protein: CASSTRDRGINEQYF. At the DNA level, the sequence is TGTGCCAGCAGTACCAGGGACAGGGGGATTAACGAGCAGTACTTC.